This T cell receptor (beta chain) was retrieved from a study of blood T cell repertoires in COVID-19. Across the study: Acute and convalescent COVID-19 samples came from the United States, Italy and Spain. Sample material is recorded as cDNA or gDNA derived from T cells, B-cell-depleted T cells, or PBMCs.

The protocol was immunoSEQ multiplex PCR, while the TCRdb copy is restricted to in-frame clones and leaves out a portion. This table holds roughly 330,000 clones, about 91% found once. This clone was detected once. This TCR was sampled from a man aged 25 to 40 with COVID-19, enrolled during active disease. Source material: peripheral blood.

In nucleotides, the CDR3 is TGTGCCTGGAGTCTGTTCGGGGGTTCACAGCCCCAGCATTTT. The encoded protein is CAWSLFGGSQPQHF. V and J are TRBV30 and TRBJ1-5; a possible D gene is TRBD1 (5 bases). Germline lookup yields CDR1 GTSNPN and CDR2 SVGIG (reference sequence). The V and J ends lost 2 bases and 7 bases respectively, with 15 bases between them. This CDR3 is built from 14 residues.